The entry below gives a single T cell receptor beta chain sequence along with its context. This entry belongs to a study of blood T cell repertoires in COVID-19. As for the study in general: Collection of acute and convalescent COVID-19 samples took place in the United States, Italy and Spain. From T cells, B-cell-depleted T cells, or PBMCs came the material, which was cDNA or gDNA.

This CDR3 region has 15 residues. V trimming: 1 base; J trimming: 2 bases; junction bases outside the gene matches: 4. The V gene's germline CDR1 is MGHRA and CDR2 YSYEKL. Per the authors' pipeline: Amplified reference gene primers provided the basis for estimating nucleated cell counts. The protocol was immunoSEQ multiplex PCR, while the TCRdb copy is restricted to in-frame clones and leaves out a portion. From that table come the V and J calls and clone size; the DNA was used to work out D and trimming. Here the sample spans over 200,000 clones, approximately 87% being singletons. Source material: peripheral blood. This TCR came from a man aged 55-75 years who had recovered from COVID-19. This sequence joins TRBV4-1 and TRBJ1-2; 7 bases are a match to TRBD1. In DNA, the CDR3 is TGCGCCAGCAGCCAAGGACAGGGCTTCAACTATGGCTACACCTTC. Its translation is CASSQGQGFNYGYTF.